A single sample gave rise to the 18 T cell receptor beta chains below, sequenced in a study of metastatic and nonmetastatic thyroid tumors. No treatment of any kind had been given to any patient before thyroid surgery. TCRdb used MiXCR to call clones anew from the PCR reads. The repertoire has 30,000 or so clones, approximately 32% of them found once; the top ten carry around 7.6%. Material for sequencing was blood. The origin of the receptors is a female donor with papillary thyroid cancer or a benign thyroid nodule (not recorded which). Some clones in this sample may be carry-over from other donors' samples.

Details on this clone: This is likely a read error, given that the CDR3 carries no conserved phenylalanine or tryptophan at its end. The chain joins TRBV30 to TRBJ2-7; D gene ambiguous. The CDR3 runs 13 residues. The ends were cut back, 5 bases at V and 0 bases at J, with 11 bases in the middle. Per germline, CDR1 GTSNPN and CDR2 SVGIG (reference sequence). This chain's CDR3 is CAWAFVGSYEQYS. CDR3 in DNA: TGTGCCTGGGCCTTTGTAGGCTCCTACGAGCAGTACTCC.

This clone was observed a handful of times. A junction end diverges from the germline sequence, so it may reflect a read error. The chain recombines TRBV6-5 with TRBJ2-7; 12 bases agree with TRBD2. Germline V CDR1 and CDR2: MNHEY, SVGAGI. This CDR3 comprises 14 residues. The CDR3 here is CASIYWTSGTEQYF. The CDR3 DNA follows: TGTGCCAGCATTTACTGGACTAGCGGGACCGAGCAGTACTTC.

The table lists this clone with many counts. The gene calls are TRBV11-2 and TRBJ2-1, with D possibly matching TRBD1 (6 bases). This CDR3 has 14 amino acids. Germline V CDR1 and CDR2: SGHAT, FQNNGV. V was pared by 5 bases and J by 6 bases, with 14 bases between. DNA of the CDR3: TGTGCCAGCAGCCATCTAACAGGGACCAATGAGCAGTTCTTC. Translated: CASSHLTGTNEQFF.

The chain combines TRBV7-2 with TRBJ1-1, with 7 bases aligning to TRBD1. The CDR3 totals 15 residues. Germline loops: CDR1 SGHTA, CDR2 FQGNSA. Germline trimming cut 5 bases from V and 3 bases from J; bases unmatched to any gene: 9. The CDR3 is CASSREGARDTEAFF. CDR3 nucleotides: TGTGCCAGCAGCCGGGAGGGGGCGCGTGACACTGAAGCTTTCTTT.

The J gene is TRBJ2-7, the V gene TRBV6-6; TRBD2 agrees at 10 bases. The CDR3 covers 15 residues. J gave up 7 bases and V 3 bases, and 9 bases lay outside the gene matches. CDR1 and CDR2 (germline): MNHNY, SVGAGI (reference sequence). CDR3 sequence: CASSYRAGGQREQYF. The DNA of the CDR3 is TGTGCCAGCAGTTATCGAGCGGGAGGGCAGAGGGAGCAGTACTTC.

V gene TRBV19 combines with J gene TRBJ2-3; no definite D call. Trimming left V 8 bases short and J 2 bases short, with 8 bases between. This CDR3 region has 12 residues. Germline CDR1 reads LNHDA; CDR2 reads SQIVND (reference sequence). The CDR3 loop is CASGSFTDTQYF. DNA of the CDR3: TGTGCCAGTGGGTCCTTCACAGATACGCAGTATTTT. The variable domain in full, completed from reference TRBV19 and TRBJ2-3, reads DGGITQSPKYLFRKEGQNVTLSCEQNLNHDAMYWYRQDPGQGLRLIYYSQIVNDFQKGDIAEGYSVSREKKESFPLTVTSAQKNPTAFYLCASGSFTDTQYFGPGTRLTVL.

This clone is classed as medium-sized. This CDR3 is also generated by other DNA sequences in the sample. This chain uses TRBV19 with TRBJ1-6, with D possibly matching TRBD1 (6 bases). Germline V lookup: CDR1 LNHDA, CDR2 SQIVND (reference sequence). Between the trimmed V and J ends, which lost 3 bases and 10 bases, there was a span of 16 bases. This CDR3 has 15 amino acids. CDR3: CASSIVFKGGSPLHF. The CDR3 bases are TGTGCCAGTAGTATCGTCTTCAAAGGGGGATCACCCCTCCACTTT. The whole variable domain, remainder taken from reference TRBV19 and TRBJ1-6, is DGGITQSPKYLFRKEGQNVTLSCEQNLNHDAMYWYRQDPGQGLRLIYYSQIVNDFQKGDIAEGYSVSREKKESFPLTVTSAQKNPTAFYLCASSIVFKGGSPLHFGNGTRLTVT.

This clone was seen repeatedly, ten times or more. This chain links TRBV7-3 with TRBJ2-2; D possibly corresponds to TRBD1 (7 bases). V was pared by 4 bases and J by 8 bases, with 14 bases between. Germline-derived CDR1 and CDR2 are SGHTA and FQGTGA. The CDR3 is made up of 14 amino acids. The CDR3 protein is CASSSMGGQGELFF. In nucleotides, the CDR3 is TGTGCCAGCAGCTCCATGGGGGGACAGGGGGAGCTGTTTTTT.

This clone has only a few counts. The chain carries TRBV6-1 and TRBJ2-7; D gene uncertain. The CDR3 length is 15 residues. Trimming pared 6 bases from V and 3 bases from J, leaving 18 bases between. The germline V gene has CDR1 MNHNS and CDR2 SASEGT. The CDR3 DNA reads as TGTGCCAGCAGCTCCATCCTTACAGAAAACTACGAGCAGTACTTC. It codes for CASSSILTENYEQYF.

J is TRBJ1-2 and V is TRBV7-9; D not resolved. Between the trimmed V and J ends, which lost 4 bases and 2 bases, there was a span of 11 bases. The CDR3 loop spans 14 amino acids. CDR1 and CDR2 (germline): SEHNR, FQNEAQ (reference sequence). DNA of the CDR3: TGTGCCAGCAGCTCCGAAACATTGAACTATGGCTACACCTTC. Its translation is CASSSETLNYGYTF.

The V call is TRBV20-1, the J call TRBJ2-7; 15 bases are shared with TRBD2. The CDR3 sequence is 16 residues long. The germline gives CDR1 DFQATT, CDR2 SNEGSKA (reference sequence). The ends lost 5 bases at V and 4 bases at J; junction bases unmatched: 9. This CDR3 reads CSAPASGTSGRYEQYF. The DNA of the CDR3 is TGCAGTGCTCCTGCCTCCGGGACTAGCGGGAGGTACGAGCAGTACTTC.

The chain is built from TRBV6-4 and TRBJ1-1, with D perhaps matching TRBD1 (5 bases). The V gene lost 0 bases and the J gene lost 4 bases, with 9 bases spanning the gap. Germline V CDR1 and CDR2: MRHNA, SNTAGT. The CDR3 totals 14 residues. The CDR3, as DNA: TGTGCCAGCAGTGACTCGAGCAGGGCCACTGAAGCTTTCTTT. This codes for CASSDSSRATEAFF.

This clone is labeled medium-sized (0.01 to 0.1%). V is TRBV6-1 and J is TRBJ2-1; D perhaps matches TRBD1 (5 bases). The CDR3 length is 14 residues. CDR1 and CDR2 from the germline V gene are MNHNS and SASEGT. Trimming removed 6 bases from V and 1 base from J, with 10 bases in between. CDR3 nucleotides: TGTGCCAGCAGCAAAGGGGCGTCCTACAATGAGCAGTTCTTC. It specifies CASSKGASYNEQFF.

This clone appeared a few times. A read error may be the cause here, since a much bigger clone is one base away. The J gene is TRBJ2-1, the V gene TRBV2, with D possibly being TRBD2 (5 bases). Germline CDR1 is SNHLY and CDR2 is FYNNEI. This CDR3 has 16 amino acids. The CDR3 nucleotides are TGTGCCAGCAGTGAATACGGGGTCCGCTCCTACAGTGAGCAGTTCTTC. It translates to CASSEYGVRSYSEQFF.

This clone was picked up many times. Relative to the germline gene, one junction end is altered; a read error may explain this. This sequence joins TRBV30 and TRBJ2-7, with 8 bases matching TRBD2. The germline gives CDR1 GTSNPN, CDR2 SVGIG (reference sequence). The CDR3 extends over 13 amino acids. The CDR3 bases are TGTGCCTGGAGGCCTAGCGGGTCCTGCGAGCAGTACTTC. Translated, it gives CAWRPSGSCEQYF.

A few counts support this clone. The chain uses TRBV28 and TRBJ2-2; D possibly corresponds to TRBD1 (5 bases). CDR1 and CDR2 from the germline V gene are MDHEN and SYDVKM. CDR3 size: 14 residues. The V end lost 8 bases, the J end lost 6 bases, and 16 bases lay between the germline ends. CDR3 sequence (DNA): TGTGCCAGCGCTACCGAGACAGTGCCCGGGGAGCTGTTTTTT. Translation: CASATETVPGELFF.

The chain has TRBV5-1 and TRBJ2-3; a possible D gene is TRBD2 (6 bases). The CDR3 has 17 amino acids. Germline V gene data show CDR1 as SGHRS and CDR2 as YFSETQ. V was trimmed by 0 bases and J by 2 bases, leaving 16 bases between them. CDR3 bases: TGCGCCAGCAGCTTGGTAAACTTAGCGGTGGCCACAGATACGCAGTATTTT. It yields the protein CASSLVNLAVATDTQYF.

This clone was seen a few times. The rearrangement joins TRBV12-5 to TRBJ1-2; no reliable D call. V lost 2 bases and J lost 9, with 16 bases in between. This CDR3 region has 14 residues. Germline-derived CDR1 and CDR2 are LGHNT and FRNRAP. CDR3 protein: CASGLFYPGGCYTF. In nucleotides, the CDR3 is TGTGCTAGTGGTTTGTTCTACCCAGGCGGCTGCTACACCTTC.